The rows below give T cell receptor beta chains drawn from one sample of a study of cytomegalovirus exposure and HLA in healthy donors. Assay used: immunoSEQ multiplex PCR; TCRdb lists only in-frame clones, some missing. The sample has more than 95,000 clones, roughly 75% seen once; the top ten hold roughly a tenth. Sequenced material: PBMCs. The receptors were sampled from a man in his thirties or forties in good health and CMV-seropositive. CDR3s include the opening cysteine and the closing phenylalanine or tryptophan. The order of the fields is clone size, D gene, V gene, J gene, CDR3 protein, CDR3 DNA. D genes are given only for firm matches. Expanded clones get a size class; other rows say once, few or many, or leave the size out.

NA	NA	TRBV2	TRBJ1-1	CASSRQVGDTEAFF	TGTGCCAGCAGTCGACAGGTTGGGGACACTGAAGCTTTCTTT
NA	TRBD2	TRBV7-8	TRBJ2-7	CASSPSETTSGSYEQYF	TGTGCCAGCAGCCCCTCCGAAACGACTAGCGGGAGTTACGAGCAGTACTTC
NA	NA	TRBV18	TRBJ1-5	CASSRADNQPQHF	TGTGCCAGCTCACGGGCAGACAATCAGCCCCAGCATTTT
NA	NA	TRBV14	TRBJ2-2	CASSQGQGNTGELFF	TGTGCCAGCAGCCAGGGTCAGGGGAACACCGGGGAGCTGTTTTTT
NA	TRBD1	TRBV7-9	TRBJ1-1	CASSLATGVGFF	TGTGCCAGCAGCTTAGCGACAGGGGTCGGTTTCTTT
NA	TRBD2	TRBV5-1	TRBJ2-1	CASSLALAGEYNEQFF	TGCGCCAGCAGCTTGGCACTAGCGGGGGAATACAATGAGCAGTTCTTC
NA	TRBD2	TRBV7-8	TRBJ2-1	CASSLSSRSSGRAYTNEQFF	TGTGCCAGCAGCTTAAGTTCTCGGTCTAGCGGGAGGGCCTATACCAATGAGCAGTTCTTC
NA	TRBD2	TRBV5-1	TRBJ2-5	CASSLATSGAETQYF	TGCGCCAGCAGCTTGGCGACTAGCGGAGCGGAGACCCAGTACTTC
few	NA	TRBV2	TRBJ1-5	CASSYRGNQPQHF	TGTGCCAGCTCGTACAGGGGCAATCAGCCCCAGCATTTT
NA	NA	TRBV21-1	TRBJ2-7	CASSKVDQGSTSYEQYF	TGTGCCAGCAGCAAAGTCGATCAGGGGTCGACCTCCTACGAGCAGTACTTC
NA	NA	TRBV6-5	TRBJ1-5	CASKSGTNQPQHF	TGTGCCAGCAAGTCAGGTACTAATCAGCCCCAGCATTTT
NA	NA	TRBV15	TRBJ2-7	CATSRADGYEQYF	TGTGCCACCAGCAGAGCAGACGGGTACGAGCAGTACTTC
NA	TRBD2	TRBV7-7	TRBJ2-1	CASSPGTSGSEQFF	TGTGCCAGCAGCCCCGGGACTAGCGGGAGTGAGCAGTTCTTC
few	TRBD1	TRBV30	TRBJ2-7	CATTGQGGYEQYF	TGTGCCACAACGGGACAGGGCGGGTACGAGCAGTACTTC
NA	NA	TRBV2	TRBJ2-1	CASRLGLNNEQFF	TGTGCCAGCAGGCTGGGACTGAACAATGAGCAGTTCTTC
few	NA	TRBV10-2	TRBJ1-5	CASSFQVQPQHF	TGCGCCAGCAGTTTCCAGGTTCAGCCCCAGCATTTT
NA	NA	TRBV20-1	TRBJ2-3	CSARGPDTQYF	TGCAGTGCTAGAGGGCCAGATACGCAGTATTTT
many	TRBD2	TRBV27	TRBJ2-1	CASSLSPRLAGAPGGEDYNEQFF	TGTGCCAGCAGTTTATCCCCTAGACTAGCGGGAGCACCTGGTGGAGAAGACTACAATGAGCAGTTCTTC
NA	NA	TRBV6-1	TRBJ1-1	CASSSPGGWFTEAFF	TGTGCCAGCAGCTCACCCGGGGGGTGGTTCACTGAAGCTTTCTTT
NA	TRBD2	TRBV19	TRBJ2-7	CASSIGLAGPTYEQYF	TGTGCCAGTAGTATAGGCCTAGCGGGTCCCACCTACGAGCAGTACTTC
once	TRBD2	TRBV27	TRBJ2-1	CASRPTSGRINEQFF	TGTGCCAGCAGGCCGACTAGCGGGAGAATCAATGAGCAGTTCTTC
once	TRBD1	TRBV7-8	TRBJ1-5	CASSLVGTGEGNQPQHF	TGTGCCAGCAGCTTAGTGGGGACAGGGGAGGGCAATCAGCCCCAGCATTTT
once	TRBD1	TRBV19	TRBJ2-1	CASSPRTGLNEQFF	TGTGCCAGTAGTCCCCGGACAGGGTTAAATGAGCAGTTCTTC
NA	NA	TRBV29-1	TRBJ1-1	CSVTRGETEAFF	TGCAGCGTGACCAGGGGTGAGACTGAAGCTTTCTTT
NA	NA	TRBV5-4	TRBJ1-1	CASSPTRGGNTEAFF	TGTGCCAGCAGCCCCACGAGGGGGGGGAACACTGAAGCTTTCTTT
NA	TRBD1	TRBV15	TRBJ2-7	CATSRDWTGGHEQYF	TGTGCCACCAGCAGAGATTGGACAGGGGGACACGAGCAGTACTTC
NA	NA	TRBV29-1	TRBJ1-2	CSVEKVKGRGGYGYTF	TGCAGCGTTGAGAAAGTAAAAGGACGAGGAGGCTATGGCTACACCTTC
few	NA	TRBV7-9	TRBJ1-5	CASSTGLGDNSNQPQHF	TGTGCCAGCAGCACTGGGCTGGGGGACAATAGCAATCAGCCCCAGCATTTT
few	NA	TRBV30	TRBJ2-5	CAWSVQGVGETQYF	TGTGCCTGGAGTGTACAAGGGGTTGGAGAGACCCAGTACTTC
NA	NA	TRBV28	TRBJ2-7	CATLAGYSYEQYF	TGTGCCACGCTTGCGGGTTACTCCTACGAGCAGTACTTC
few	NA	TRBV5-5	TRBJ1-4	CASSLPGLGGEKLFF	TGTGCCAGCAGCTTGCCAGGGTTAGGTGGTGAAAAACTGTTTTTT
few	TRBD2	TRBV7-8	TRBJ2-7	CASSSTTVGLSNEQYF	TGTGCCAGCAGCTCAACCACCGTGGGACTAAGTAACGAGCAGTACTTC
NA	NA	TRBV27	TRBJ2-1	CASTPLTSRPNEQFF	TGTGCCAGCACCCCGCTTACTAGTCGGCCCAATGAGCAGTTCTTC
once	TRBD2	TRBV5-8	TRBJ2-1	CASSYLPYRTSGAYNEQFF	TGTGCCAGCAGCTATTTGCCTTATAGGACTAGCGGGGCCTACAATGAGCAGTTCTTC
NA	NA	TRBV13	TRBJ2-3	CASSWAERSSTDTQYF	TGTGCCAGCAGCTGGGCAGAGAGATCGTCAACAGATACGCAGTATTTT
NA	NA	TRBV10-2	TRBJ1-1	CATRWTAQNTEAFF	TGCGCCACCAGGTGGACAGCACAGAACACTGAAGCTTTCTTT
NA	NA	TRBV4-3	TRBJ2-7	CASSQELDAREQYF	TGCGCCAGCAGCCAAGAACTAGACGCTCGAGAGCAGTACTTC
once	TRBD1	TRBV7-8	TRBJ1-1	CASSLVQGAFTEAFF	TGTGCCAGCAGCTTAGTACAGGGGGCATTCACTGAAGCTTTCTTT
NA	NA	TRBV5-1	TRBJ2-2	CASRSGDNGELFF	TGCGCCAGCCGCTCAGGGGATAACGGGGAGCTGTTTTTT
NA	TRBD1	TRBV4-3	TRBJ1-5	CASSQGDRTDQPQHF	TGCGCCAGCAGCCAAGGGGACAGAACGGATCAGCCCCAGCATTTT
NA	TRBD1	TRBV15	TRBJ1-1	CATSRGEAAGQGQAFF	TGTGCCACCAGCAGAGGTGAGGCGGCGGGACAGGGCCAAGCTTTCTTT
NA	NA	TRBV9	TRBJ1-1	CASSVGVTSNTEAFF	TGTGCCAGCAGCGTAGGGGTGACATCTAACACTGAAGCTTTCTTT
NA	TRBD2	TRBV28	TRBJ2-7	CASRGPSREGTYEQYF	TGTGCCAGCAGAGGTCCCTCGCGGGAGGGTACCTACGAGCAGTACTTC
NA	TRBD1	TRBV6-6	TRBJ1-3	CASSQGASGNTIYF	TGTGCCAGCAGTCAGGGGGCTTCTGGAAACACCATATATTTT
NA	NA	TRBV21-1	TRBJ2-1	CASSKYGKFVNEQFF	TGTGCCAGCAGCAAATACGGGAAGTTCGTCAATGAGCAGTTCTTC